The 20 T cell receptor beta chains given below trace back to one sample, sequenced in a study of blood T cell repertoires in COVID-19. Repertoires were generated with immunoSEQ multiplex PCR, while TCRdb's copy carries only in-frame clones and drops some. The sample carries fewer than 200,000 clones, over 80% recorded once. The sequencing sample was made of peripheral blood. The receptors were sampled from a woman aged 80 or over with active or convalescent COVID-19.

This chain links TRBV4-1 with TRBJ1-5, with D possibly TRBD1 on 6 matching bases. From germline, CDR1 is MGHRA and CDR2 YSYEKL. The V and J ends lost 1 base and 5 bases respectively, with 9 bases between them. The CDR3 length is 14 residues. The CDR3 sequence is CASSQGPGDQPQHF. In nucleotides, the CDR3 is TGCGCCAGCAGCCAAGGTCCAGGGGATCAGCCCCAGCATTTT.

V and J are TRBV6-5 and TRBJ2-7; 8 bases agree with TRBD1. CDR3 length: 14 amino acids. CDR1 MNHEY and CDR2 SVGAGI come from the germline V gene. V lost 6 bases, J lost 5 bases, and 9 bases stayed unmatched. The CDR3 reads CASRLQGGFHEQYF. The DNA for the CDR3 is TGTGCCAGCAGACTACAGGGGGGATTCCACGAGCAGTACTTC.

The J gene is TRBJ1-6, the V gene TRBV6-5, with 9 bases matching TRBD1. The CDR3 is 14 amino acids. Per germline, CDR1 MNHEY and CDR2 SVGAGI. V was pared by 5 bases and J by 10 bases, with 6 bases of the junction left unmatched. The CDR3 is CASSPDRGNSPLHF. In DNA form, the CDR3 reads TGTGCCAGCAGTCCCGACAGGGGGAACTCACCCCTCCACTTT.

This clone was recorded a few times. The genes are TRBV6-2 or TRBV6-3 and TRBJ2-7; D is unclear. The V end lost 5 bases, the J end lost 4 bases, and 6 bases lay between the germline ends. Germline V lookup: CDR1 MNHEY, CDR2 SVGEGT. The CDR3 spans 11 residues. This CDR3 reads CASSILYEQYF. In DNA, the CDR3 is TGTGCCAGCAGTATCCTTTACGAGCAGTACTTC.

The chain links TRBV11-3 to TRBJ2-4; 7 bases line up with TRBD2. Germline CDR1 SGHNT, CDR2 YENEEA. The CDR3 consists of 17 residues. Trimming at V came to 0 bases and at J to 1 base, leaving 6 bases not matched to a gene. The CDR3 loop reads CASSLDSGSGAKNIQYF. CDR3 nucleotides: TGTGCCAGCAGCTTAGATTCCGGTAGCGGGGCCAAAAACATTCAGTACTTC.

The table lists this clone with a count of one. The chain recombines TRBV27 with TRBJ1-2; TRBD1 matches at 7 bases. With 3 bases clipped from V and 2 bases from J, the junction kept 6 bases outside the gene matches. Germline V CDR1 and CDR2: MNHEY, SMNVEV (reference sequence). The CDR3 totals 15 residues. The CDR3 region has the DNA TGTGCCAGCAGTTTTGTTATGGGACAGAACTATGGCTACACCTTC. It encodes CASSFVMGQNYGYTF.

This clone was recorded once. The rearrangement uses TRBV19 and TRBJ2-2; no clear D. The CDR3 runs 14 residues. Trimming removed 4 bases from V and 5 bases from J, with 11 bases in between. The germline V gene encodes CDR1 LNHDA and CDR2 SQIVND (reference sequence). CDR3 sequence (DNA): TGTGCCAGTAGTAGGAGCCCCCGTACCGGGGAGCTGTTTTTT. Translated, it gives CASSRSPRTGELFF.

This clone has only a few counts. The chain has TRBV19 and TRBJ2-2, with 8 bases lining up with TRBD1. The CDR3 is made up of 14 amino acids. V shed 4 bases, J shed 7 bases, and the junction held 5 bases outside the gene matches. The germline gives CDR1 LNHDA, CDR2 SQIVND (reference sequence). This CDR3 reads CASSNGQGYGELFF. The CDR3 DNA is TGTGCCAGTAGTAACGGACAGGGATACGGGGAGCTGTTTTTT.

The J gene is TRBJ2-3, the V gene TRBV19, with a tentative D call TRBD1 (5 bases). V was clipped by 1 base and J by 6 bases, with 14 bases between them. The CDR3 length is 15 residues. Germline V lookup: CDR1 LNHDA, CDR2 SQIVND (reference sequence). The CDR3 protein is CASSIAQTVRDTQYF. Here the CDR3 DNA reads TGTGCCAGTAGTATAGCACAGACAGTACGTGATACGCAGTATTTT. Using reference TRBV19 and TRBJ2-3 for the parts outside the CDR3, the full variable domain is DGGITQSPKYLFRKEGQNVTLSCEQNLNHDAMYWYRQDPGQGLRLIYYSQIVNDFQKGDIAEGYSVSREKKESFPLTVTSAQKNPTAFYLCASSIAQTVRDTQYFGPGTRLTVL.

This rearrangement joins TRBV4-3 to TRBJ2-3; TRBD2 matches at 8 bases. CDR1 LGHNA and CDR2 YSLEER come from the germline V gene. This CDR3 contains 15 residues. V lost 4 bases, J lost 1 base, and 4 bases stayed unmatched. The CDR3 is CASSPQGLGTDTQYF. CDR3 coding DNA: TGCGCCAGCAGCCCCCAGGGACTAGGCACAGATACGCAGTATTTT.

The DNA of the CDR3 is TGTGCCAGCAGCTTCGGGTCTGGAAACACCATATATTTT. Amino acid sequence: CASSFGSGNTIYF. The chain joins TRBV13 to TRBJ1-3, with D hard to call. The V end was cut by 3 bases, the J end by 1 base, with 4 bases between. Germline V gene lookup returns CDR1 PRHDT and CDR2 FYEKMQ (reference sequence). The CDR3 is made up of 13 amino acids.

The chain is built from TRBV16 and TRBJ1-4; D is perhaps TRBD1 (6 bases). The germline V and J ends were trimmed by 3 bases and 8 bases, with 13 bases remaining between them. CDR1 is KGHSY and CDR2 is FQNENV in the germline V gene. CDR3 length: 14 residues. The CDR3: CASSQRGFVEKLFF. For the CDR3, the DNA is TGTGCCAGCAGCCAGAGGGGGTTCGTGGAAAAACTGTTTTTT.

V gene TRBV27 combines with J gene TRBJ2-3; weak D call: TRBD1 (6 bases). V lost 4 bases and J 4 bases, leaving 18 bases between the germline ends. Germline-derived CDR1 and CDR2 are MNHEY and SMNVEV (reference sequence). The CDR3 is 16 amino acids. Written as DNA, the CDR3 is TGTGCCAGCAGTTCTTACAGGGTGAGAAGCGCAGATACGCAGTATTTT. Protein sequence: CASSSYRVRSADTQYF.

This chain connects TRBV30 to TRBJ1-2, with 7 bases aligning to TRBD1. Germline lookup yields CDR1 GTSNPN and CDR2 SVGIG (reference sequence). Germline trimming cut 3 bases from V and 2 bases from J; bases unmatched to any gene: 6. The CDR3 loop spans 14 amino acids. In DNA form, the CDR3 reads TGTGCCTGGAGATGGGACAGAACAAACTATGGCTACACCTTC. It is translated as CAWRWDRTNYGYTF.

V and J are TRBV7-2 and TRBJ1-1; D gene ambiguous. CDR1 SGHTA and CDR2 FQGNSA come from the germline V gene. The V gene lost 9 bases and the J gene lost 5 bases, with 19 bases spanning the gap. This CDR3 is built from 14 residues. This CDR3 is CASWIGWPGTEAFF. CDR3 DNA sequence: TGTGCCAGTTGGATTGGGTGGCCGGGGACTGAAGCTTTCTTT. The entire variable domain, with the rest obtained from reference TRBV7-2 and TRBJ1-1, is as follows: GAGVSQSPSNKVTEKGKDVELRCDPISGHTALYWYRQSLGQGLEFLIYFQGNSAPDKSGLPSDRFSAERTGGSVSTLTIQRTQQEDSAVYLCASWIGWPGTEAFFGQGTRLTVV.

V is TRBV10-3 and J is TRBJ2-3; 10 bases are shared with TRBD2. Germline V gene sequence: CDR1 ENHRY, CDR2 SYGVKD. The CDR3 extends over 16 amino acids. V shed 4 bases, J shed 5 bases, and the junction held 9 bases outside the gene matches. The CDR3, as DNA: TGTGCCATCAGTGGTGATAGCGGGGGGCGGGGAGATACGCAGTATTTT. Protein sequence: CAISGDSGGRGDTQYF.

The J gene is TRBJ1-3, the V gene TRBV7-9, with 7 bases identical to TRBD1. This CDR3 region has 17 residues. Germline trimming cut 5 bases from V and 4 bases from J; bases unmatched to any gene: 14. Germline CDR1 SEHNR, CDR2 FQNEAQ (reference sequence). The DNA of the CDR3 is TGTGCCAGCAGCAGACGGGACAGCTCCTTCGGGGGAAACACCATATATTTT. This gives the protein CASSRRDSSFGGNTIYF.

The chain couples TRBV7-9 to TRBJ1-5; 10 positions agree with TRBD1. The CDR3 spans 14 residues. The junction had 3 bases not matched to a gene; V was cut back by 5 bases and J by 5 bases. Germline CDR1 and CDR2: SEHNR and FQNEAQ (reference sequence). The CDR3 here is CASSPGTGDQPQHF. CDR3 nucleotide sequence: TGTGCCAGCAGCCCCGGGACAGGGGATCAGCCCCAGCATTTT.

The chain employs TRBV5-4 and TRBJ1-3; 8 bases are a match to TRBD1. The ends lost 1 base at V and 4 bases at J; junction bases unmatched: 4. CDR3 length: 15 amino acids. Germline loops: CDR1 SGHNT, CDR2 YYREEE (reference sequence). The CDR3 nucleotides are TGTGCCAGCAGCTTGCAGGGGGCGAGCGGAAACACCATATATTTT. Amino acids: CASSLQGASGNTIYF.

The chain has TRBV19 and TRBJ2-1, with TRBD1 matching over 8 bases. CDR1 is LNHDA and CDR2 is SQIVND in the germline V gene (reference sequence). V lost 3 bases, J lost 0 bases, and 7 bases stayed unmatched. This CDR3 region has 17 residues. Written as DNA, the CDR3 is TGTGCCAGTAGTATTCTGACAGGGGACAGCTCCTACAATGAGCAGTTCTTC. This gives the protein CASSILTGDSSYNEQFF. Combining the CDR3 with reference TRBV19 and TRBJ2-1 gives the whole variable domain DGGITQSPKYLFRKEGQNVTLSCEQNLNHDAMYWYRQDPGQGLRLIYYSQIVNDFQKGDIAEGYSVSREKKESFPLTVTSAQKNPTAFYLCASSILTGDSSYNEQFFGPGTRLTVL.